This TCR beta chain was found in a study of blood T cell repertoires in COVID-19. Study as a whole: From T cells, B-cell-depleted T cells, or PBMCs came the material, which was cDNA or gDNA.

Original processing methods: Amplification of reference gene primers was used by the study to estimate nucleated cell counts. The method was immunoSEQ multiplex PCR; TCRdb's version includes in-frame clones alone and lacks a portion of them. V and J calls plus clone size are reproduced from that table; the DNA served to infer D and trimming. The data hold roughly 290,000 clones, with 75% to 90% observed a single time. The TCR was taken from a woman in her thirties who had recovered from COVID-19. The specimen sequenced was peripheral blood.

The CDR3 reads CATSGGQGNSGANVLTF. For the CDR3, the DNA is TGTGCCACCAGTGGGGGACAGGGAAACTCTGGGGCCAACGTCCTGACTTTC. The chain is built from TRBV24-1 and TRBJ2-6, with TRBD1 matching over 9 bases. The V gene's germline CDR1 is KGHDR and CDR2 SFDVKD. V was clipped by 5 bases and J by 0 bases; unmatched bases: 4. CDR3 length equals 17 residues.